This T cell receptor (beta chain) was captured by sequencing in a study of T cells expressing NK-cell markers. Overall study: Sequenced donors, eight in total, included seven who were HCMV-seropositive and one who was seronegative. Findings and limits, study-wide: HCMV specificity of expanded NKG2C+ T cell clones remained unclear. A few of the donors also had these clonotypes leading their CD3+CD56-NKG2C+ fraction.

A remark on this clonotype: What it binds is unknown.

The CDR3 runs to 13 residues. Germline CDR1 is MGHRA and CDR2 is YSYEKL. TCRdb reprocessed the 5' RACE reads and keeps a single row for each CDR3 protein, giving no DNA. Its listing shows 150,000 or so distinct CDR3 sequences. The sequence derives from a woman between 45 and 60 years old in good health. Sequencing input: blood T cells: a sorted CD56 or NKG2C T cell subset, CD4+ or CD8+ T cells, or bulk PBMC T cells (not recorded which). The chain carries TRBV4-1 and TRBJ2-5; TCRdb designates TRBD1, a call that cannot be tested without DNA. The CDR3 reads CASSQAREQTQYF.